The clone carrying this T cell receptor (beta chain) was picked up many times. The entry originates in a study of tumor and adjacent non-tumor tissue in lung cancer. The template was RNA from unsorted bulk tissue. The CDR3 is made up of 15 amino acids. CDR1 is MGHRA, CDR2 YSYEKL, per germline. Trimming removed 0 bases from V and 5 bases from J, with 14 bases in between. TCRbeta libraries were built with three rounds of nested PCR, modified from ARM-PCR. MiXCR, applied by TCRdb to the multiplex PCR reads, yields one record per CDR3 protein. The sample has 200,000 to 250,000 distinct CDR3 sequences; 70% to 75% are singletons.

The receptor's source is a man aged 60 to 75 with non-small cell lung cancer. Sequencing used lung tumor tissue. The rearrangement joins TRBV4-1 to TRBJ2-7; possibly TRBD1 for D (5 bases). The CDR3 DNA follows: TGCGCCAGCAGCCAAGACAGGACACCGGTCCACGAGCAGTACTTC. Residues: CASSQDRTPVHEQYF.